The clone carrying this TCR beta chain came up a few times. Its specificity is unknown. This CDR3 is 13 amino acids long. The V gene's germline CDR1 is SGHRS and CDR2 YFSETQ. V was trimmed by 4 bases and J by 2 bases, leaving 8 bases between them. Libraries were prepared by immunoSEQ multiplex PCR; TCRdb keeps only in-frame clonotypes and omits some of them. The sample contains tens of thousands of clones, 85% to 90% of which appear only once. The sample comes from a study of neoadjuvant nivolumab and ipilimumab in lung cancer. Study-level background: Patients got nivolumab 3 mg/kg on days 1, 15 and 29; combination added ipilimumab 1 mg/kg day 1.

Points from the study as a whole: From pretherapy to surgery, tumor richness and clonality rose with dual therapy. Only a small number of samples underwent TCR sequencing.

The TCR comes from an adult with non-small cell lung cancer. Some clones in this sample may be carry-over from other donors' samples. The chain employs TRBV5-1 and TRBJ2-3; possibly TRBD1 for D (5 bases). The sequencing used blood, collected before neoadjuvant nivolumab, alone or with ipilimumab. This chain's CDR3 is CASSPRDTDTQYF. The CDR3 DNA follows: TGCGCCAGCAGCCCCAGGGACACAGATACGCAGTATTTT.